This T cell receptor beta chain was captured by sequencing in a study of blood T cells in healthy people across ages. Primed by a sample-barcoded 5' primer and a J-beta primer mix, a second PCR proceeded for about 6 to 12 cycles. From the 5' RACE reads, TCRdb called clonotypes with MiXCR, one entry per CDR3 protein. Of 730,000 or so distinct CDR3 sequences in the sample, over 40% are singletons; the top ten hold 25% to 30%. Looked up from germline, CDR1 is WNHNN and CDR2 is SYGVQD (reference sequence). This CDR3 is built from 16 residues. V gave up 3 bases and J gave up 11 bases; unmatched junction bases: 16.

The sequence came from an elderly man in good health. The sequenced material came from blood. The genes are TRBV10-1 and TRBJ2-5, with 9 bases aligning to TRBD2. The CDR3 loop reads CASSDSLAGWGNEQYF. The CDR3 DNA reads TGCGCCAGCAGTGATTCCCTAGCGGGATGGGGTAATGAGCAGTACTTC.